Each of the 32 T cell receptor beta chains below was sequenced from the same sample in a study of OX40 agonist ivuxolimab in advanced cancers. TCRdb's table, derived via immunoSEQ multiplex PCR, lists solely in-frame clones and lacks some. The repertoire consists of 22,000 or so clones, with approximately 88% occurring once and the leading ten covering about 35%. The input for sequencing was CD4+ or CD8+ T cells sorted from blood, taken in a trial of the OX40 agonist ivuxolimab. The receptors were sampled from an adult with an advanced solid tumor such as melanoma, head and neck, liver or kidney cancer.

The chain carries TRBV5-4 and TRBJ2-1, with 8 nucleotides matching TRBD2. Germline V lookup: CDR1 SGHNT, CDR2 YYREEE (reference sequence). The CDR3 covers 16 residues. With V trimmed by 0 bases and J by 8 bases, 10 bases remained unmatched. The CDR3 spells CASSLGGLGTHYEQFF. The CDR3 bases are TGTGCCAGCAGCTTGGGGGGACTAGGTACCCACTATGAGCAGTTCTTC.

The genes are TRBV6-1 and TRBJ1-2, with 7 bases fitting TRBD1. Trimming at V came to 2 bases and at J to 4 bases, leaving 4 bases not matched to a gene. CDR3 size: 14 residues. CDR1 and CDR2 from the germline V gene are MNHNS and SASEGT. CDR3: CASSEYGDSYGYTF. The CDR3 nucleotides are TGTGCCAGCAGTGAATATGGGGACAGCTATGGCTACACCTTC.

The V and J genes are TRBV9 and TRBJ2-7; D uncertain. The germline V gene encodes CDR1 SGDLS and CDR2 YYNGEE. The V and J ends lost 0 bases and 3 bases respectively, with 13 bases between them. The CDR3 has 15 residues. The CDR3 sequence is CASSVGGSLGYEQYF. The CDR3 DNA reads as TGTGCCAGCAGCGTAGGAGGTTCGCTAGGCTACGAGCAGTACTTC.

The rearrangement links TRBV5-1 to TRBJ2-1, with TRBD2 matching over 11 bases. Unmatched junction bases numbered 6, after V lost 4 bases and J lost 0 bases. The CDR3 runs 17 residues. CDR1 SGHRS and CDR2 YFSETQ come from the germline V gene. CDR3 residues: CASSRTSGWSSYNEQFF. CDR3 nucleotides: TGCGCCAGCAGCCGGACTAGCGGGTGGAGCTCCTACAATGAGCAGTTCTTC.

This sequence joins TRBV11-2 and TRBJ2-7; D is unclear. Germline V gene lookup returns CDR1 SGHAT and CDR2 FQNNGV. This CDR3 is 13 amino acids long. The germline V and J ends were trimmed by 4 bases and 5 bases, with 12 bases remaining between them. DNA of the CDR3: TGTGCCAGCAGCTCCCGCGAGTCTGACGAGCAGTACTTC. Residues: CASSSRESDEQYF.

The rearrangement joins TRBV28 to TRBJ1-1; D gene uncertain. This CDR3 comprises 14 residues. Germline V gives CDR1 MDHEN, CDR2 SYDVKM. V lost 5 bases, J lost 0 bases, and 10 bases lay in between. As DNA, the CDR3 is TGTGCCAGCAGTCCCGGACCCATGAACACTGAAGCTTTCTTT. This encodes CASSPGPMNTEAFF.

The chain has TRBV19 and TRBJ2-2; 9 bases are shared with TRBD2. Germline trimming cut 1 base from V and 6 bases from J; bases unmatched to any gene: 3. Germline CDR1 is LNHDA and CDR2 is SQIVND (reference sequence). The CDR3 contains 15 residues. CDR3 in DNA: TGTGCCAGTAGTATAGGTTTAGCGGGAGCCGGGGAGCTGTTTTTT. Translation gives CASSIGLAGAGELFF. Filled out from reference TRBV19 and TRBJ2-2, the complete variable domain reads DGGITQSPKYLFRKEGQNVTLSCEQNLNHDAMYWYRQDPGQGLRLIYYSQIVNDFQKGDIAEGYSVSREKKESFPLTVTSAQKNPTAFYLCASSIGLAGAGELFFGEGSRLTVL.

This chain connects TRBV19 to TRBJ1-2; D is ambiguous. Germline CDR1 reads LNHDA; CDR2 reads SQIVND (reference sequence). This CDR3 region has 13 residues. Trimming took 3 bases from V and 1 from J, leaving 6 bases between them. CDR3 region: CASSIPSNYGYTF. The CDR3 DNA reads TGTGCCAGTAGTATCCCCAGTAACTATGGCTACACCTTC.

The chain couples TRBV6-1 to TRBJ2-6; D gene uncertain. The CDR3 is made up of 15 amino acids. Germline CDR1 reads MNHNS; CDR2 reads SASEGT. The V end lost 4 bases, the J end lost 0 bases, and 7 bases lay between the germline ends. DNA of the CDR3: TGTGCCAGCAGTGTAAGCCGCTCTGGGGCCAACGTCCTGACTTTC. It translates to CASSVSRSGANVLTF.

This chain connects TRBV28 to TRBJ1-5; D gene uncertain. Germline CDR1 reads MDHEN; CDR2 reads SYDVKM. The CDR3 has 14 residues. V was pared by 6 bases and J by 1 base, with 10 bases between. Here the CDR3 DNA reads TGTGCCAGCAGGGACTCGGGGAGCAATCAGCCCCAGCATTTT. This translates into CASRDSGSNQPQHF.

The gene calls are TRBV7-9 and TRBJ2-1, with TRBD2 matching over 13 bases. The CDR3 consists of 18 residues. The trim removed 7 bases at V and 0 bases at J, leaving 9 bases unmatched. Germline CDR1 is SEHNR and CDR2 is FQNEAQ (reference sequence). CDR3 sequence (DNA): TGTGCCAGCAAAGAGACTAGCGGGAGGACGAACTCCTACAATGAGCAGTTCTTC. Its translation: CASKETSGRTNSYNEQFF.

V gene TRBV6-4 combines with J gene TRBJ2-7; the D call may be TRBD1 or TRBD2 (5 bases each). V gave up 5 bases and J gave up 2 bases, with 22 bases separating them. The CDR3 loop spans 17 amino acids. Germline CDR1 is MRHNA and CDR2 is SNTAGT. CDR3 in amino acids: CASSFSLAGTATYEQYF. CDR3 nucleotide sequence: TGTGCCAGCAGTTTCTCCTTAGCCGGGACCGCTACCTACGAGCAGTACTTC.

The chain uses TRBV9 and TRBJ2-5; a possible D gene is TRBD2 (5 bases). Germline CDR1 is SGDLS and CDR2 is YYNGEE. The CDR3 extends over 14 amino acids. Trimming left V 2 bases short and J 0 bases short, with 8 bases between. The DNA of the CDR3 is TGTGCCAGCAGCGTCGACTATTACCAAGAGACCCAGTACTTC. Residues: CASSVDYYQETQYF.

V and J are TRBV23-1 and TRBJ2-5, with D tentatively TRBD1 (6 bases). TRBV23-1 is an open reading frame, and its role is uncertain. V lost 8 bases, J lost 6 bases, and 19 bases lay in between. The CDR3 contains 14 residues. The CDR3 protein is CASGQIQGRQTQYF. DNA of the CDR3: TGCGCCAGCGGACAGATACAGGGTAGGCAGACCCAGTACTTC.

J is TRBJ2-7 and V is TRBV27; D is ambiguous. Deletions cut 3 bases from V and 3 bases from J, with 3 bases between. The CDR3 covers 11 residues. CDR1 MNHEY and CDR2 SMNVEV come from the germline V gene (reference sequence). The CDR3, as DNA: TGTGCCAGCAGTTTCCTCTACGAGCAGTACTTC. Its translation: CASSFLYEQYF.

This clone was counted once. The chain recombines TRBV28 with TRBJ2-7, with D tentatively TRBD1 (5 bases). The CDR3 is made up of 12 amino acids. Germline V gives CDR1 MDHEN, CDR2 SYDVKM. Trimming removed 6 bases from V and 3 bases from J, with 9 bases in between. The CDR3 spells CASRAGNYEQYF. DNA of the CDR3: TGTGCCAGCAGGGCAGGGAACTACGAGCAGTACTTC. Supplemented by reference TRBV28 and TRBJ2-7, the full variable domain reads DVKVTQSSRYLVKRTGEKVFLECVQDMDHENMFWYRQDPGLGLRLIYFSYDVKMKEKGDIPEGYSVSREKKERFSLILESASTNQTSMYLCASRAGNYEQYFGPGTRLTVT.

The rearrangement uses TRBV6-5 and TRBJ2-7, with 7 bases fitting TRBD2. In germline, CDR1 is MNHEY, CDR2 SVGAGI. Germline trimming cut 0 bases from V and 5 bases from J; bases unmatched to any gene: 4. The CDR3 is 14 residues long. CDR3 loop: CASSYSREGDEQYF. CDR3 DNA: TGTGCCAGCAGTTACTCGAGGGAGGGCGACGAGCAGTACTTC.

V gene TRBV9 combines with J gene TRBJ2-3; D gene unclear. Trimming shortened V by 0 bases and J by 4 bases, and 15 bases separated the two germline ends. The CDR3 runs to 16 residues. Germline V gene sequence: CDR1 SGDLS, CDR2 YYNGEE. The CDR3 DNA follows: TGTGCCAGCAGCGTAGAGGGTAGCCCTCACCCAGATACGCAGTATTTT. This translates into CASSVEGSPHPDTQYF.

This chain joins TRBV15 and TRBJ1-5; perhaps TRBD1 as D (6 bases). V lost 5 bases and J lost 5, with 19 bases in between. This CDR3 region has 16 residues. Germline values: CDR1 LNHNV, CDR2 YYDKDF (reference sequence). CDR3 amino acids: CATSLPLGGEYQPQHF. The CDR3 DNA reads as TGTGCCACCAGCCTCCCCCTAGGGGGGGAATATCAGCCCCAGCATTTT.

The rearrangement uses TRBV27 and TRBJ2-6; D uncertain. The CDR3 consists of 16 residues. Germline values: CDR1 MNHEY, CDR2 SMNVEV (reference sequence). V lost 3 bases to trimming and J lost 1 base, with 10 bases between them. This CDR3 reads CASSFAQVSGANVLTF. CDR3 coding DNA: TGTGCCAGCAGTTTCGCTCAGGTTTCTGGGGCCAACGTCCTGACTTTC.

This chain joins TRBV2 and TRBJ2-7; D gene ambiguous. In germline, CDR1 is SNHLY, CDR2 FYNNEI. CDR3 length equals 13 residues. V lost 1 base, J lost 2 bases, and 6 bases lay in between. CDR3 protein: CASSEVVTYEQYF. The CDR3 DNA reads TGTGCCAGCAGTGAAGTTGTTACCTACGAGCAGTACTTC.

This chain links TRBV5-6 with TRBJ2-7; 7 bases match TRBD2. The CDR3 totals 16 residues. Germline CDR1 SGHDT, CDR2 YYEEEE. The trim removed 4 bases at V and 4 bases at J, leaving 14 bases unmatched. The CDR3 region has the DNA TGTGCCAGCAGCCCGGTCGGCGGGAGTAGTATTTACGAGCAGTACTTC. This gives the protein CASSPVGGSSIYEQYF.

This rearrangement joins TRBV5-8 to TRBJ2-1; TRBD2 matches at 7 bases. V shed 0 bases, J shed 3 bases, and the junction held 6 bases outside the gene matches. Germline CDR1 reads SGHTS; CDR2 reads YDEGEE. The CDR3 is 16 residues long. The CDR3 DNA reads TGTGCCAGCAGCTTGGCCCCCGGGGGGTACTACAATGAGCAGTTCTTC. It specifies CASSLAPGGYYNEQFF.

The chain has TRBV2 and TRBJ2-7; D possibly corresponds to TRBD1 (5 bases). Trimming removed 1 base from V and 4 bases from J, with 14 bases in between. CDR1 is SNHLY, CDR2 FYNNEI, per germline. CDR3 size: 15 residues. CDR3 region: CASSEVGTGIYEQYF. The CDR3 region has the DNA TGTGCCAGCAGTGAAGTAGGAACAGGTATTTACGAGCAGTACTTC.

V gene TRBV5-1 combines with J gene TRBJ2-7; D may correspond to TRBD1 or TRBD2 (5 bases each). The CDR3 has 13 residues. The V end lost 4 bases, the J end lost 6 bases, and 14 bases lay between the germline ends. The V gene's germline CDR1 is SGHRS and CDR2 YFSETQ. CDR3 protein: CASSQFEGIEQYF. CDR3 bases: TGCGCCAGCAGCCAATTCGAGGGGATCGAGCAGTACTTC. The full variable domain, with the rest looked up from reference TRBV5-1 and TRBJ2-7, is KAGVTQTPRYLIKTRGQQVTLSCSPISGHRSVSWYQQTPGQGLQFLFEYFSETQRNKGNFPGRFSGRQFSNSRSEMNVSTLELGDSALYLCASSQFEGIEQYFGPGTRLTVT.

The CDR3 nucleotides read TGTGCCAGCAGCGTAGACGCGGAGACCCAGTACTTC. As protein: CASSVDAETQYF. The chain combines TRBV9 with TRBJ2-5; D call uncertain. Trimming shortened V by 0 bases and J by 5 bases, and 5 bases separated the two germline ends. Germline CDR1 reads SGDLS; CDR2 reads YYNGEE. The CDR3 consists of 12 residues.

The V gene is TRBV27, the J gene TRBJ2-1; D gene uncertain. Germline CDR1 is MNHEY and CDR2 is SMNVEV (reference sequence). V was cut by 2 bases and J by 4 bases, with 9 bases left in between. CDR3 length: 14 residues. CDR3 sequence: CASSLAEPYNEQFF. The CDR3 coding sequence is TGTGCCAGCAGTTTAGCGGAGCCTTACAATGAGCAGTTCTTC.

The chain joins TRBV6-5 to TRBJ1-5; D is unresolved. Germline lookup yields CDR1 MNHEY and CDR2 SVGAGI. Trimming took 4 bases from V and 4 from J, leaving 8 bases between them. This CDR3 region has 13 residues. CDR3 protein: CASSSRKNQPQHF. CDR3 coding DNA: TGTGCCAGCAGTTCTAGGAAAAATCAGCCCCAGCATTTT.

V usage is TRBV7-9 and J usage is TRBJ2-5; 12 bases align to TRBD1. Germline assignment: CDR1 SEHNR and CDR2 FQNEAQ (reference sequence). The trim removed 7 bases at V and 5 bases at J, leaving 8 bases unmatched. The CDR3 runs 15 residues. The CDR3 DNA sequence: TGTGCCAGCATCACCGGGACAGGGGGCTTTGAGACCCAGTACTTC. It translates to CASITGTGGFETQYF.

The chain carries TRBV27 and TRBJ2-1; no firm D call. The CDR3 totals 15 residues. Germline CDR1 MNHEY, CDR2 SMNVEV (reference sequence). V lost 5 bases to trimming and J lost 4 bases, with 15 bases between them. The CDR3 sequence is CASSIDPRPYNEQFF. In DNA, the CDR3 is TGTGCCAGCAGTATAGACCCGAGGCCATACAATGAGCAGTTCTTC.

This rearrangement joins TRBV6-1 to TRBJ2-7, with a possible D match to TRBD1 (5 bases). The CDR3 is 13 residues long. The germline V and J ends were trimmed by 2 bases and 3 bases, with 8 bases remaining between them. The germline V gene encodes CDR1 MNHNS and CDR2 SASEGT. CDR3 bases: TGTGCCAGCAGTGAATACAGGTACTACGAGCAGTACTTC. Protein product: CASSEYRYYEQYF.

This rearrangement joins TRBV30 to TRBJ1-2; the D is unclear. The CDR3 runs 12 residues. Between the trimmed V and J ends, which lost 0 bases and 6 bases, there was a span of 8 bases. The V gene's germline CDR1 is GTSNPN and CDR2 SVGIG (reference sequence). The CDR3 region is CAWSVVGNGYTF. The CDR3 coding sequence is TGTGCCTGGAGTGTAGTAGGGAATGGCTACACCTTC.